These T cell receptor beta chains were read from a single sample in a study of cytotoxic CD8 clonotypes in ibrutinib-treated CLL. Repertoires were generated with immunoSEQ multiplex PCR, while TCRdb's copy carries only in-frame clones and drops some. The sample has tens of thousands of clones, around four fifths seen once. The sequencing here drew on PBMCs, taken after 24 months of ibrutinib treatment. The receptors were gathered from a human donor with chronic lymphocytic leukemia. The CDR3 runs from the conserved cysteine through the conserved F or W. The D gene is left open where the match is weak. For some rows the clone size is stated as once, few or many, or as a class when expanded; others skip it.

d_call	v_call	j_call	clone_size	cdr3_aa	cdr3_nt
NA	TRBV9	TRBJ2-2	NA	CASSVQGPRGELFF	TGTGCCAGCAGCGTACAGGGCCCTCGAGGGGAGCTGTTTTTT
NA	TRBV27	TRBJ2-7	NA	CASSLGTPADEQYF	TGTGCCAGCAGTTTAGGGACCCCAGCGGACGAGCAGTACTTC
NA	TRBV6-5	TRBJ1-3	NA	CASSYGVGSGNTIYF	TGTGCCAGCAGTTACGGAGTAGGGTCTGGAAACACCATATATTTT
TRBD1	TRBV2	TRBJ1-5	NA	CASSYGQGLRPQHF	TGTGCCAGCAGTTATGGACAGGGGCTGCGGCCCCAGCATTTT
TRBD1	TRBV6-6	TRBJ2-5	NA	CASSQPQMGQPYF	TGTGCCAGCAGTCAACCCCAAATGGGACAGCCGTACTTC
TRBD2	TRBV5-1	TRBJ2-1	once	CASSLGAGGPRSNEQFF	TGCGCCAGCAGCTTGGGAGCGGGAGGGCCGAGGTCTAATGAGCAGTTCTTC
TRBD1	TRBV27	TRBJ1-1	NA	CASSLAGQINTEAFF	TGTGCCAGCAGTTTAGCGGGACAGATTAACACTGAAGCTTTCTTT
NA	TRBV19	TRBJ2-7	NA	CASSIDPLSYEQYF	TGTGCCAGTAGTATAGACCCCCTCTCCTACGAGCAGTACTTC
NA	TRBV5-8	TRBJ2-7	NA	CASSLDLFISYEQYF	TGTGCCAGCAGCTTGGATCTTTTTATCTCCTACGAGCAGTACTTC
NA	TRBV6-1	TRBJ2-3	NA	CASSGTSSTDTQYF	TGTGCCAGCAGTGGCACCTCTAGCACAGATACGCAGTATTTT
TRBD2	TRBV6-6	TRBJ2-7	NA	CASSQTGLAGDYEQYF	TGTGCCAGCAGTCAGACGGGACTAGCGGGAGACTACGAGCAGTACTTC
NA	TRBV6-6	TRBJ2-3	once	CASSHGGTQYF	TGTGCCAGCAGCCACGGGGGTACGCAGTATTTT
TRBD1	TRBV9	TRBJ2-2	NA	CASSPWTGLNTGELFF	TGTGCCAGCAGCCCCTGGACAGGGTTGAACACCGGGGAGCTGTTTTTT
TRBD1	TRBV19	TRBJ1-1	NA	CASSIGPLLRGGTEAFF	TGTGCCAGTAGTATCGGCCCGCTCCTCAGGGGGGGTACTGAAGCTTTCTTT
NA	TRBV2	TRBJ2-3	once	CASSEWSTDTQYF	TGTGCCAGCAGTGAATGGAGCACAGATACGCAGTATTTT
NA	TRBV27	TRBJ1-1	NA	CASSSQAGNTEAFF	TGTGCCAGCAGTTCACAGGCGGGGAACACTGAAGCTTTCTTT
NA	TRBV27	TRBJ1-2	NA	CASSFRGGNYGYTF	TGTGCCAGCAGTTTTCGGGGGGGGAACTATGGCTACACCTTC
NA	TRBV28	TRBJ1-2	few	CASLRSGPYGYTF	TGTGCCAGCCTTAGGTCAGGGCCTTATGGCTACACCTTC
TRBD2	TRBV5-1	TRBJ2-1	once	CASSSGLAGVGVLYNEQFF	TGCGCCAGCAGCTCGGGACTAGCGGGAGTTGGAGTCCTATACAATGAGCAGTTCTTC
TRBD1	TRBV7-6	TRBJ2-1	NA	CASSLVGTVTYNEQFF	TGTGCCAGCAGCTTAGTGGGGACAGTAACCTACAATGAGCAGTTCTTC
NA	TRBV19	TRBJ2-1	NA	CASSIQGGNEQFF	TGTGCCAGTAGTATACAGGGAGGAAATGAGCAGTTCTTC
NA	TRBV11-2	TRBJ2-7	NA	CASSSVPRGEQYF	TGTGCCAGCAGCTCCGTCCCGAGGGGCGAGCAGTACTTC
TRBD1	TRBV19	TRBJ2-5	NA	CASSARQGAGETQYF	TGTGCCAGTAGTGCCAGACAGGGGGCGGGGGAGACCCAGTACTTC
TRBD1	TRBV5-8	TRBJ2-3	NA	CASSLGQGSTDTQYF	TGTGCCAGCAGCTTGGGACAGGGAAGCACAGATACGCAGTATTTT
NA	TRBV18	TRBJ1-1	NA	CASSPAQGKISEAFF	TGTGCCAGCTCACCAGCTCAGGGTAAAATTTCTGAAGCTTTCTTT
NA	TRBV19	TRBJ2-2	NA	CASSIKISNTGELFF	TGTGCCAGTAGTATCAAAATTTCGAACACCGGGGAGCTGTTTTTT
NA	TRBV7-9	TRBJ1-2	NA	CASSPEASFTYGGYTF	TGTGCCAGCAGCCCCGAGGCAAGTTTCACCTATGGTGGCTACACCTTC
NA	TRBV5-1	TRBJ1-2	NA	CASSPELTAPYGYTF	TGCGCCAGCAGCCCCGAACTTACAGCGCCCTATGGCTACACCTTC
NA	TRBV7-2	TRBJ1-1	NA	CASSFGGGFNTEAFF	TGTGCCAGCAGCTTCGGGGGGGGGTTTAACACTGAAGCTTTCTTT
NA	TRBV27	TRBJ1-2	few	CASSLDSSYSYGYTF	TGTGCCAGCAGTTTAGACAGTTCTTATTCGTATGGCTACACCTTC
TRBD2	TRBV19	TRBJ2-3	NA	CASSASGSTDTQYF	TGTGCCAGTAGTGCTAGCGGTTCCACAGATACGCAGTATTTT
NA	TRBV10-1	TRBJ1-1	NA	CASSERGFEAFF	TGCGCCAGCAGTGAAAGGGGTTTTGAAGCTTTCTTT
TRBD1	TRBV7-2	TRBJ1-4	NA	CASSLAGGQASEKLFF	TGTGCCAGCAGCTTAGCGGGAGGACAGGCCAGTGAAAAACTGTTTTTT
TRBD1	TRBV7-2	TRBJ1-1	NA	CASSLVGGQMNTEAFF	TGTGCCAGCAGCTTAGTAGGGGGACAGATGAACACTGAAGCTTTCTTT
TRBD1	TRBV27	TRBJ1-2	NA	CASAPGQGNYGYTF	TGTGCCAGCGCTCCGGGACAGGGAAACTATGGCTACACCTTC
TRBD1	TRBV9	TRBJ2-7	NA	CASSAESDRASYEQYF	TGTGCCAGCAGCGCCGAATCCGACAGGGCCTCCTACGAGCAGTACTTC
NA	TRBV7-8	TRBJ2-3	NA	CASSPGRSTQYF	TGTGCCAGCAGTCCCGGACGTAGTACGCAGTATTTT
NA	TRBV7-6	TRBJ2-7	NA	CASSAQLAVNTYEQYF	TGTGCCAGCAGCGCTCAGTTAGCTGTGAACACCTACGAGCAGTACTTC
NA	TRBV11-2	TRBJ1-2	few	CASSLDPGKGGYTF	TGTGCCAGCAGCTTAGATCCTGGGAAAGGGGGCTACACCTTC
NA	TRBV5-4	TRBJ2-5	few	CASSFGTRQETQYF	TGTGCCAGCAGCTTCGGGACACGGCAAGAGACCCAGTACTTC
NA	TRBV7-2	TRBJ2-7	NA	CASSLYPPPEQYF	TGTGCCAGCAGCTTATATCCCCCCCCCGAGCAGTACTTC
NA	TRBV1	TRBJ2-1	NA	CTSRRLAGVNYNEQFF	TGCACCAGCAGACGACTAGCGGGGGTGAACTACAATGAGCAGTTCTTC
NA	TRBV2	TRBJ1-1	NA	CASRNYGEAFF	TGTGCCAGCCGAAATTACGGTGAAGCTTTCTTT
NA	TRBV10-3	TRBJ1-6	NA	CATKRLDSPLHF	TGTGCCACCAAACGCTTGGATTCACCCCTCCACTTT
NA	TRBV6-5	TRBJ1-1	NA	CASSRDFGAEAFF	TGTGCCAGCAGTCGGGACTTTGGGGCTGAAGCTTTCTTT
TRBD1	TRBV7-6	TRBJ2-5	NA	CASSFPGTGEETQYF	TGTGCCAGCAGCTTCCCCGGGACAGGGGAGGAGACCCAGTACTTC
NA	TRBV7-2	TRBJ2-1	NA	CASDTSGTIRNEQFF	TGTGCCAGCGATACTTCCGGGACAATAAGAAATGAGCAGTTCTTC
NA	TRBV5-4	TRBJ2-3	NA	CASSLALSFEDTQYF	TGTGCCAGCAGCTTGGCCCTGTCCTTTGAAGATACGCAGTATTTT
NA	TRBV10-3	TRBJ1-1	NA	CAISEGIRSTEAFF	TGTGCCATCAGTGAAGGCATCCGGAGCACTGAAGCTTTCTTT
NA	TRBV30	TRBJ1-4	NA	CASSGWGRNEKLFF	TGTGCCTCCTCAGGCTGGGGGCGGAATGAAAAACTGTTTTTT